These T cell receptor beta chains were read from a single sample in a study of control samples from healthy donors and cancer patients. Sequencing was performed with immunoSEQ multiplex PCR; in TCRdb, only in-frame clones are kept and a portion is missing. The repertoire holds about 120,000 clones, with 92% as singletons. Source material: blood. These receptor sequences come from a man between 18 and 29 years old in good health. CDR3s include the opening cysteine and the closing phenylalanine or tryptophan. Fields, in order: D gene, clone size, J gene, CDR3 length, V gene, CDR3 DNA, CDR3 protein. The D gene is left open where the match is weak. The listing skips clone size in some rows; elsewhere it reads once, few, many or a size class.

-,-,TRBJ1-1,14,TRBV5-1,TGCGCCAGCAGGCGACAGCCGGAGTACGCTGAAGCTTTCTTT,CASRRQPEYAEAFF
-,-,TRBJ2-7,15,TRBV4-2,TGTGCCAGCAGCCGGGGAGAGGGGGGGCCCTACGAGCAGTACTTC,CASSRGEGGPYEQYF
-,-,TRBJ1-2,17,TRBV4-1,TGCGCCAGCAGCCAAGGTCGCGCACGCGACCCTCACGCCTCCTACACCTTC,CASSQGRARDPHASYTF
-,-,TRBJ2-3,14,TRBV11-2,TGTGCCAGCAGCTTAGGGGACGTGGGCAATACGCAGTATTTT,CASSLGDVGNTQYF
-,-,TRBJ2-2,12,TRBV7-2,TGTGCCAGCAGCCTTAATTCCGGGGAGCTGTTTTTT,CASSLNSGELFF
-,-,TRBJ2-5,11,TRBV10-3,TGTGCCATCAGTGAACAAGAGACCCAGTACTTC,CAISEQETQYF
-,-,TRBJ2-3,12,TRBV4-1,TGCGCCAGCAGCCAATTCACAGATACGCAGTATTTT,CASSQFTDTQYF
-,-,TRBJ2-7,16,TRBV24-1,TGTGCCACCAGTGATTTATGTGACCCTCGGGCCTACGAGCAGTACTTC,CATSDLCDPRAYEQYF
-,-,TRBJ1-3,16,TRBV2,TGTGCCAGCAGCCAGGGAAGGCTCTACTCTGGAAACACCATATATTTT,CASSQGRLYSGNTIYF
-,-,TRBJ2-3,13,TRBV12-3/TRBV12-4,TGTGCCAGCAGTTTAATAAGCACAGATACGCAGTATTTT,CASSLISTDTQYF
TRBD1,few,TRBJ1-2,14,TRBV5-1,TGCGCCAGCAGCGTTTCCGGGACAGGTGACGGCTACACCTTC,CASSVSGTGDGYTF
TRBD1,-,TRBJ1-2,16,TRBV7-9,TGTGCCAGCAGCTCCAACCAGGGGGCCGGGCTTTATGGCTACACCTTC,CASSSNQGAGLYGYTF
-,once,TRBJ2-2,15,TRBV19,TGTGCCAGCACGGGGAGGTGGGACCCCACCGGGGAGCTGTTTTTT,CASTGRWDPTGELFF
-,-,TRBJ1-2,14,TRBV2,TGTGCCAGCAGTGAAGAGAATGCAAGCTATGGCTACACCTTC,CASSEENASYGYTF
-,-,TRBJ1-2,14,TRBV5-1,TGCGCCAGCAGCTTTGCCGGGAAGAACTATGGCTACACCTTC,CASSFAGKNYGYTF
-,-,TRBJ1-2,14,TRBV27,TGTGCCAGCAGTTTCACCAGCCCTAACTATGGCTACACCTTC,CASSFTSPNYGYTF
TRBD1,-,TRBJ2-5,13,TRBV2,TGTGCCAACCGGGACAGGGACCTAGAGACCCAGTACTTC,CANRDRDLETQYF
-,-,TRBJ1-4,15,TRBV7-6,TGTGCCAGCAGCCTATCAGGGGAGTTCGGTGAAAAACTGTTTTTT,CASSLSGEFGEKLFF
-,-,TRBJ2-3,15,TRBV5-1,TGCGCCAGCAGTACGGGGGGCCGGTCCACAGATACGCAGTATTTT,CASSTGGRSTDTQYF
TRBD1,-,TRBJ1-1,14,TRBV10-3,TGTGCCATCAGTGAGTCGCTAGGGACAGCTGAAGCTTTCTTT,CAISESLGTAEAFF
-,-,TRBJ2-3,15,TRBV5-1,TGCGCCAGCAGCTTGGGACCCCCGGAGCAAGATACGCAGTATTTT,CASSLGPPEQDTQYF
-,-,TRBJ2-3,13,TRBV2,TGTGCCACCAAGTGGGGCCCCACAGATACGCAGTATTTT,CATKWGPTDTQYF
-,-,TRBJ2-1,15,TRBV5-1,TGCGCCAGCAGCTTGGGGGCAGGGCCTGGGGATGAGCAGTTCTTC,CASSLGAGPGDEQFF
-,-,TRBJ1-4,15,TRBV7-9,TGTGCCAGCAGCTTAGGAGAAGCAACTAATGAAAAACTGTTTTTT,CASSLGEATNEKLFF
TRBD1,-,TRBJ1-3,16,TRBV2,TGTGCCAGCAGTGAAGCAACAAGGGGGACAGGGAACACCATATATTTT,CASSEATRGTGNTIYF
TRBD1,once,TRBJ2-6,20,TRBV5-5,TGTGCCAGCAGCTTGGGAGGTGGTCGGGACAGGGACGAAGGGGCCAACGTCCTGACTTTC,CASSLGGGRDRDEGANVLTF